This TCR beta chain was captured in a study of CD8 T cells in ankylosing spondylitis. TCRdb re-analysed the 5' RACE reads in MiXCR, keeping a single row per CDR3 protein. This table has 450,000 to 550,000 distinct CDR3 sequences, roughly 5.3% appearing once. The trim removed 4 bases at V and 10 bases at J, leaving 22 bases unmatched. The germline V gene has CDR1 SGHRS and CDR2 YFSETQ. This CDR3 has 18 residues. This clonotype was detected only a few times. The antigen remains unidentified. Findings and caveats of the study: Certain motif variants had earlier been reported in reactive arthritis synovial fluid and blood. Among TCR beta sequences, a motif of roughly 8 highly homologous variants appeared characteristic of ankylosing spondylitis blood. Reportedly, disease-linked clones are significantly enriched in ankylosing spondylitis patients' matched synovial fluid. Peripheral blood held disease-linked clones only at relatively low frequency, and these were CD8+.

This receptor was obtained from a male donor with ankylosing spondylitis. The chain combines TRBV5-1 with TRBJ2-1, with 8 bases that match TRBD2. The source material was blood, either unsorted or a sorted T cell fraction (not recorded which). The chain's CDR3 is CASSRGGLAGGEGGEQFF. CDR3 coding DNA: TGCGCCAGCAGCCGAGGTGGGCTAGCGGGTGGGGAGGGTGGAGAGCAGTTCTTC.